This T cell receptor beta chain is drawn from a study of blood T cell repertoires in COVID-19. The wider study: PBMCs, B-cell-depleted T cells, or T cells were the source of the cDNA or gDNA that made up the material.

Authors' data handling: Amplified reference gene primers provided the basis for estimating nucleated cell counts. The repertoire was sequenced with immunoSEQ multiplex PCR; TCRdb's copy has only in-frame clones and lacks some. The V and J calls and the clone size are those of that table, but D and trimming were determined from the DNA. The sample holds around 200,000 clones, around 86% seen once. Categorization into cohorts depended on clinical history that participants reported. The V gene lost 3 bases and the J gene lost 4 bases, with 14 bases spanning the gap. Germline CDR1 is SGHRS and CDR2 is YFSETQ. The CDR3 sequence is 15 residues long.

The sequence derives from a man aged 35 to 55 with acute COVID-19. Sequenced material: PBMCs or T cells enriched from blood (not recorded which). The chain uses TRBV5-1 and TRBJ2-1; maybe TRBD2 (5 bases). The CDR3 nucleotides read TGCGCCAGCAGCTCCTCCCAGAGCGGATACAATGAGCAGTTCTTC. Residues: CASSSSQSGYNEQFF.